The T cell receptor beta chain under discussion was sequenced for a study of PD-1 blockade in classical Hodgkin lymphoma. Sequenced by immunoSEQ multiplex PCR; TCRdb stores in-frame clones only, minus some. The sample includes 15,000 to 20,000 clones, around four fifths of them seen just once. In regard to this clone: Its specificity is unknown.

Study-wide points: Healthy donors reportedly exceeded newly diagnosed patients in baseline TCR diversity. By C4D1 there was a significant rise in CD4+ TCR diversity but not in CD8+ TCR diversity. Patients who initiated nivolumab within 1 year of ASCT were excluded.

V shed 3 bases, J shed 1 base, and the junction held 9 bases outside the gene matches. This CDR3 region has 19 residues. From germline, CDR1 is SGHDT and CDR2 YYEEEE. Time point reported: cycle 4 day 1 (C4D1), after less than 7 weeks of nivolumab. Every patient was affected by relapse after autologous stem cell transplantation, while exposure to brentuximab vedotin was not uniform. Magnetic depletion of unwanted cells isolated CD4+ T cells from thawed PBMCs. The receptor was derived from a human donor with classical Hodgkin lymphoma. This chain joins TRBV5-6 and TRBJ2-4; 14 nucleotides agree with TRBD2. Sequencing was performed on CD4+ T cells from blood, taken before the fourth cycle of nivolumab. The CDR3 spells CASSSSTSGRALAKNIQYF. In nucleotides, the CDR3 is TGTGCCAGCAGCTCGTCGACTAGCGGGAGGGCTCTGGCCAAAAACATTCAGTACTTC.